The source of this T cell receptor beta chain is a study of blood T cell repertoires in COVID-19. Looking at the study overall: T cells, B-cell-depleted T cells, or PBMCs provided the cDNA or gDNA that served as material.

Libraries were prepared by immunoSEQ multiplex PCR; TCRdb keeps only in-frame clonotypes and omits some of them. The sample shows some 150,000 clones, 87% of them seen only once. V was shortened by 5 bases and J by 2 bases, with 16 bases between the two germline ends. Germline CDR1 and CDR2: MDHEN and SYDVKM. There are 16 residues in the CDR3. J is TRBJ2-1 and V is TRBV28, with D possibly TRBD2 on 6 matching bases. This clonotype originated in a woman aged 55-69 years who had recovered from COVID-19. The sample was peripheral blood. CDR3 in DNA: TGTGCCAGCAGTCTCCAACCGGGACTGACCTACAATGAGCAGTTCTTC. It specifies CASSLQPGLTYNEQFF.